The 5 T cell receptor beta chains below were found in one sample sequenced in a study of blood T cell repertoires in COVID-19. Using immunoSEQ multiplex PCR, the repertoire was profiled, and TCRdb retains in-frame clones only, with some absent. This table holds roughly 480,000 clones, about 88% found once. The specimen sequenced was peripheral blood. The receptors derive from a man younger than 30 with COVID-19, enrolled during active disease.

The chain joins TRBV5-5 to TRBJ2-2; D is perhaps TRBD1 (6 bases). The CDR3 has 14 residues. V lost 0 bases, J lost 6 bases, and 9 bases lay in between. The germline CDR1 and CDR2 sequences are SGHKS and YYEKEE (reference sequence). CDR3 nucleotide sequence: TGTGCCAGCAGCTTGGATGGACAGCCCGGGGAGCTGTTTTTT. It encodes CASSLDGQPGELFF. Full variable domain (outside the CDR3, taken from reference TRBV5-5 and TRBJ2-2): DAGVTQSPTHLIKTRGQQVTLRCSPISGHKSVSWYQQVLGQGPQFIFQYYEKEERGRGNFPDRFSARQFPNYSSELNVNALLLGDSALYLCASSLDGQPGELFFGEGSRLTVL.

V is TRBV24-1 and J is TRBJ2-1; a possible D gene is TRBD1 (6 bases). The V and J ends lost 8 bases and 4 bases respectively, with 8 bases between them. CDR3 length equals 12 residues. The germline V gene encodes CDR1 KGHDR and CDR2 SFDVKD. CDR3 amino acids: CATTTGYNEQFF. For the CDR3, the DNA is TGTGCCACCACCACAGGGTACAATGAGCAGTTCTTC.

V and J are TRBV7-8 and TRBJ2-3, with D possibly being TRBD2 (7 bases). The germline gives CDR1 SGHVS, CDR2 FQNEAQ. CDR3 size: 13 residues. Trimming removed 0 bases from V and 13 bases from J, with 14 bases in between. The CDR3 DNA reads TGTGCCAGCAGCTTAGCACCACCGGGGGGCGAGTATTTT. It encodes CASSLAPPGGEYF.

V and J are TRBV19 and TRBJ2-1, with 10 bases that match TRBD2. The CDR3 is made up of 16 amino acids. Per the germline V gene, CDR1 is LNHDA and CDR2 is SQIVND (reference sequence). The ends lost 4 bases at V and 4 bases at J; junction bases unmatched: 7. CDR3 bases: TGTGCCAGTAGTACCACGGCTAGCGGGGGTTACAATGAGCAGTTCTTC. This codes for CASSTTASGGYNEQFF.

The genes are TRBV3-1 (or the pseudogene TRBV3-2) and TRBJ2-2; D gene unclear. Germline CDR1 is LGHDT and CDR2 is YNNKEL (reference sequence). This CDR3 comprises 14 residues. Trimming took 4 bases from V and 2 from J, leaving 8 bases between them. The CDR3 region has the DNA TGTGCCAGCAGCCCGTCGGTAAACACCGGGGAGCTGTTTTTT. Translating gives CASSPSVNTGELFF.